Listed here are 32 T cell receptor beta chains from one sample, sequenced in a study of blood T cells in healthy people across ages. A second PCR, run for 7 to 11 cycles, used a sample-barcoded 5' primer plus a J-beta primer mix. TCRdb reanalysed the 5' RACE reads using MiXCR and keeps one entry per CDR3 protein. The sample carries 1.5 million to 2 million distinct CDR3 sequences, roughly 27% recorded once. The material sequenced was blood. The receptors come from a woman in her twenties or thirties in good health.

This clonotype was recorded at least ten times. The chain links TRBV20-1 to TRBJ2-3; 14 nucleotides align to TRBD2. Germline CDR1 is DFQATT and CDR2 is SNEGSKA (reference sequence). V lost 4 bases, J lost 5 bases, and 5 bases stayed unmatched. The CDR3 length is 15 residues. In DNA form, the CDR3 reads TGCAGTGCTACAACTGGGACTAGCGGGAGAGATACGCAGTATTTT. Encoded protein: CSATTGTSGRDTQYF.

This clonotype was seen repeatedly, ten times or more. The chain carries TRBV12-3 or TRBV12-4 and TRBJ2-7; D remains unclear. With 1 base removed from V and 11 bases from J, the gap between germline ends came to 9 bases. CDR3 length: 11 residues. The CDR3 is CASSLGQEKYF. The CDR3 DNA reads as TGTGCCAGCAGTTTAGGGCAGGAGAAGTACTTC.

This sequence joins TRBV2 and TRBJ2-1, with 7 bases matching TRBD1. Germline lookup yields CDR1 SNHLY and CDR2 FYNNEI. The CDR3 is 15 amino acids. The trim removed 4 bases at V and 2 bases at J, leaving 5 bases unmatched. The CDR3: CASSGTGVTYNEQFF. In nucleotides, the CDR3 is TGTGCCAGCAGTGGTACAGGGGTCACCTACAATGAGCAGTTCTTC.

J is TRBJ2-1 and V is TRBV7-9; perhaps TRBD2 as D (5 bases). Trimming removed 1 base at V and 6 bases at J, with 13 bases between. The CDR3 spans 15 residues. CDR1 and CDR2 (germline): SEHNR, FQNEAQ (reference sequence). The CDR3 reads CASSLVVGVGNEQFF. In DNA, the CDR3 is TGTGCCAGCAGCTTAGTAGTGGGAGTGGGCAATGAGCAGTTCTTC.

This clonotype was seen only a few times. The CDR3 loop is CASSQVPRTLNTEAFF. CDR3 coding DNA: TGTGCCAGCAGCCAAGTTCCGCGGACACTGAACACTGAAGCTTTCTTT. The V call is TRBV3-1, the J call TRBJ1-1; tentative D call: TRBD1 (5 bases). Trimming took off 1 base at V and 0 bases at J, with 12 bases between the two ends. The CDR3 runs 16 residues. CDR1 LGHDT and CDR2 YNNKEL come from the germline V gene (reference sequence).

This clonotype was counted between two and nine times. V is TRBV20-1 and J is TRBJ2-7, with 11 bases aligning to TRBD2. V lost 1 base to trimming and J lost 3 bases; unmatched junction nucleotides: 11. The germline CDR1 and CDR2 sequences are DFQATT and SNEGSKA (reference sequence). The CDR3 spans 17 residues. CDR3 sequence reads: CSARAKGGSGRGYEQYF. The CDR3 DNA reads TGCAGTGCTAGAGCCAAAGGCGGTAGCGGGAGGGGCTACGAGCAGTACTTC.

This clonotype has a handful of counts. CDR3 DNA: TGTGCCAGCAGCTTGCGGGACAGTAGCACTGGGGCCAACGTCCTGACTTTC. It is translated as CASSLRDSSTGANVLTF. V gene TRBV7-9 combines with J gene TRBJ2-6, with a possible D match to TRBD1 (7 bases). CDR1 SEHNR and CDR2 FQNEAQ come from the germline V gene (reference sequence). The CDR3 is 17 residues long. Trimming removed 3 bases from V and 2 bases from J, with 14 bases in between. The full variable domain, its missing parts supplied by reference TRBV7-9 and TRBJ2-6, is DTGVSQNPRHKITKRGQNVTFRCDPISEHNRLYWYRQTLGQGPEFLTYFQNEAQLEKSRLLSDRFSAERPKGSFSTLEIQRTEQGDSAMYLCASSLRDSSTGANVLTFGAGSRLTVL.

This clonotype turned up a few times. The V and J genes are TRBV28 and TRBJ2-2; TRBD1 aligns across 7 bases. With V trimmed by 1 base and J by 3 bases, 5 bases remained unmatched. Germline CDR1 and CDR2: MDHEN and SYDVKM. The CDR3 has 16 amino acids. In nucleotides, the CDR3 is TGTGCCAGCAGTTTATTGAGGGGGCGGGACACCGGGGAGCTGTTTTTT. Protein: CASSLLRGRDTGELFF.

This clonotype was found many times. The V call is TRBV29-1, the J call TRBJ2-5; D is unresolved. CDR1 is SQVTM and CDR2 is ANQGSEA in the germline V gene. Trimming shortened V by 1 base and J by 2 bases, and 8 bases separated the two germline ends. This CDR3 is 13 amino acids long. The CDR3: CSVEGGRQETQYF. In nucleotides, the CDR3 is TGCAGCGTTGAAGGTGGTCGACAAGAGACCCAGTACTTC.

On this clonotype itself: The junction does not match germline at one end; this may be a read error. The chain combines TRBV6-1 with TRBJ2-7, with no clear D. Per the germline V gene, CDR1 is MNHNS and CDR2 is SASEGT. This CDR3 is 13 amino acids long. The CDR3: CTSSESVISKQYF. The CDR3 DNA sequence: TGTACCAGCAGTGAATCAGTCATTAGTAAGCAGTACTTC.

This clonotype was seen ten or more times. The chain has TRBV7-2 and TRBJ2-7, with 10 positions matching TRBD1. Germline V CDR1 and CDR2: SGHTA, FQGNSA. The J segment lost 4 bases and the V segment lost 6 bases, leaving 9 bases of the junction unmatched. CDR3 length: 15 residues. CDR3 sequence: CASSRDRGSLYEQYF. The CDR3 DNA sequence: TGTGCCAGCAGTCGGGACAGGGGCTCTTTATACGAGCAGTACTTC.

This clonotype was seen only a few times. The chain joins TRBV29-1 to TRBJ2-7, with unresolved D. Germline V gives CDR1 SQVTM, CDR2 ANQGSEA. This CDR3 spans 13 amino acids. V dropped 0 bases and J dropped 2 bases, with 8 bases sitting between them. The CDR3 nucleotides read TGCAGCGTTGAAGAAGGCATAACCTACGAGCAGTACTTC. Encoded protein: CSVEEGITYEQYF.

This clonotype was counted only a few times. The gene calls are TRBV7-8 and TRBJ2-7; D might be TRBD1 (5 bases). Per the germline V gene, CDR1 is SGHVS and CDR2 is FQNEAQ. V was shortened by 5 bases and J by 4 bases, with 12 bases between the two germline ends. The CDR3 covers 13 residues. For the CDR3, the DNA is TGTGCCAGCAGCGCCCGGACACAGTACGAGCAGTACTTC. As protein: CASSARTQYEQYF. Full variable domain (missing parts from reference TRBV7-8 and TRBJ2-7): GAGVSQSPRYKVAKRGQDVALRCDPISGHVSLFWYQQALGQGPEFLTYFQNEAQLDKSGLPSDRFFAERPEGSVSTLKIQRTQQEDSAVYLCASSARTQYEQYFGPGTRLTVT.

The chain employs TRBV10-3 and TRBJ2-1; D is possibly TRBD1 or TRBD2 (5 bases each). The germline V and J ends were trimmed by 2 bases and 3 bases, with 14 bases remaining between them. This CDR3 has 16 residues. Per the germline V gene, CDR1 is ENHRY and CDR2 is SYGVKD. CDR3 nucleotide sequence: TGTGCCATCAGTGAGCTCCGGGGCGGGTACTACAATGAGCAGTTCTTC. Protein sequence: CAISELRGGYYNEQFF.

This clonotype was picked up many times. The gene calls are TRBV3-1 and TRBJ2-5; D possibly corresponds to TRBD2 (6 bases). CDR1 is LGHDT and CDR2 is YNNKEL in the germline V gene (reference sequence). This CDR3 is 12 amino acids long. V was cut by 1 base and J by 12 bases, with 12 bases left in between. The CDR3 DNA reads as TGTGCCAGCAGCCAAGTCCGGGGGAGGAAGTACTTC. It encodes CASSQVRGRKYF.

This clonotype was counted at least ten times. The chain links TRBV2 to TRBJ2-5; 7 positions match TRBD1. This CDR3 is 12 amino acids long. After removal of 6 bases from V and 5 bases from J, the junction contained 3 bases not matched to a gene. Per the germline V gene, CDR1 is SNHLY and CDR2 is FYNNEI. CDR3 coding DNA: TGTGCCAGCAGCGAGGACAGGGAGACCCAGTACTTC. It encodes CASSEDRETQYF. Drawing the rest from reference TRBV2 and TRBJ2-5, the complete variable domain is EPEVTQTPSHQVTQMGQEVILRCVPISNHLYFYWYRQILGQKVEFLVSFYNNEISEKSEIFDDQFSVERPDGSNFTLKIRSTKLEDSAMYFCASSEDRETQYFGPGTRLLVL.

This clonotype has ten or more counts. The gene calls are TRBV20-1 and TRBJ2-7; 7 positions match TRBD1. CDR1 is DFQATT and CDR2 is SNEGSKA in the germline V gene (reference sequence). V lost 3 bases to trimming and J lost 5 bases; unmatched junction nucleotides: 4. The CDR3 covers 12 residues. CDR3 DNA: TGCAGTGCTAGGGGACAGTCGAACGAGCAGTACTTC. This codes for CSARGQSNEQYF.

The chain recombines TRBV19 with TRBJ2-2; 13 bases are a match to TRBD2. Trimming removed 5 bases from V and 8 bases from J; junction bases left unmatched: 8. Germline CDR1 reads LNHDA; CDR2 reads SQIVND (reference sequence). This CDR3 contains 16 residues. In DNA, the CDR3 is TGTGCCAGTAGTCTGCGACTAGCGGGAGGCACTGGGGAGCTGTTTTTT. This encodes CASSLRLAGGTGELFF.

This chain joins TRBV20-1 and TRBJ2-5; a weak D match, TRBD1 (6 bases). The DNA end lines up better with TRBJ2-7; the J call may be wrong. Per germline, CDR1 DFQATT and CDR2 SNEGSKA (reference sequence). This CDR3 region has 14 residues. For the CDR3, the DNA is TGCAGTGCTGGACAGAACCTCGGAATGTACGAGCAGTACTTC. Translated: CSAGQNLGMYEQYF.

The chain couples TRBV6-2 or TRBV6-3 to TRBJ2-6; D uncertain. CDR3 size: 17 residues. Looked up from germline, CDR1 is MNHEY and CDR2 is SVGEGT. The ends were cut back, 0 bases at V and 0 bases at J, with 9 bases in the middle. CDR3 sequence: CASSYSGSGSGANVLTF. CDR3 in DNA: TGTGCCAGCAGTTACTCGGGCAGTGGCTCTGGGGCCAACGTCCTGACTTTC.

The CDR3 here is CASSQEGGVPGNTIYF. In DNA, the CDR3 is TGTGCCAGCAGCCAAGAGGGAGGGGTCCCTGGAAACACCATATATTTT. This chain connects TRBV4-2 to TRBJ1-3, with D possibly TRBD1 on 5 matching bases. Deletions cut 0 bases from V and 2 bases from J, with 11 bases between. CDR3 length: 16 amino acids. Looked up from germline, CDR1 is LGHNA and CDR2 is YNFKEQ.

This chain joins TRBV12-3 or TRBV12-4 and TRBJ2-3; D gene uncertain. V lost 6 bases and J 4 bases, leaving 11 bases between the germline ends. The CDR3 is 13 residues long. The CDR3 DNA sequence: TGTGCCAGCAGCGTAACAAGGTCAGATACGCAGTATTTT. This sequence encodes CASSVTRSDTQYF.

This clonotype was counted between two and nine times. The chain links TRBV7-9 to TRBJ2-1, with 7 bases matching TRBD2. In germline, CDR1 is SEHNR, CDR2 FQNEAQ (reference sequence). Unmatched junction bases numbered 6, after V lost 2 bases and J lost 5 bases. CDR3 size: 15 residues. Written as DNA, the CDR3 is TGTGCCAGCAGCTTAACGGGGGGAACCCACAATGAGCAGTTCTTC. Protein sequence: CASSLTGGTHNEQFF.

The CDR3 DNA reads TGCAGTGCCTCTTTTAGCGGGAGGGATACGCAGTATTTT. Protein: CSASFSGRDTQYF. The chain has TRBV20-1 and TRBJ2-3, with TRBD2 matching over 10 bases. With V trimmed by 6 bases and J by 6 bases, 6 bases remained unmatched. The V gene's germline CDR1 is DFQATT and CDR2 SNEGSKA (reference sequence). The CDR3 runs to 13 residues.

This clonotype has a count of ten or more. J is TRBJ1-2 and V is TRBV27; tentative D call: TRBD1 (5 bases). The CDR3 has 14 residues. CDR1 and CDR2 (germline): MNHEY, SMNVEV (reference sequence). The V and J ends lost 5 bases and 1 base respectively, with 11 bases between them. CDR3 nucleotides: TGTGCCAGCAGTGGGGGGGGAATTAACTATGGCTACACCTTC. Protein product: CASSGGGINYGYTF.

The chain employs TRBV15 and TRBJ2-7, with 8 bases that match TRBD2. V shed 0 bases and J 6 bases; nucleotides not matched to a gene: 7. Per germline, CDR1 LNHNV and CDR2 YYDKDF (reference sequence). The CDR3 is 15 amino acids. CDR3 residues: CATSRDLTSESEQYF. DNA of the CDR3: TGTGCCACCAGCAGAGATCTGACTAGCGAGAGCGAGCAGTACTTC.

V usage is TRBV20-1 and J usage is TRBJ2-1; 12 bases align to TRBD2. Germline loops: CDR1 DFQATT, CDR2 SNEGSKA (reference sequence). The CDR3 is made up of 15 amino acids. V dropped 0 bases and J dropped 9; count of bases not matched to a gene: 6. The CDR3 coding sequence is TGCAGTGCTAGAGAGTTTACTAGCGGGAGGTTTGAGCAGTTCTTC. Its protein product is CSAREFTSGRFEQFF.

This clonotype came up a few times. The chain employs TRBV10-1 and TRBJ1-6; D call uncertain. V gave up 0 bases and J gave up 7 bases, with 10 bases separating them. There are 15 residues in the CDR3. The germline gives CDR1 WNHNN, CDR2 SYGVQD (reference sequence). CDR3 sequence: CASSESRGTNSPLHF. CDR3 sequence (DNA): TGCGCCAGCAGTGAGTCGAGAGGAACGAATTCACCCCTCCACTTT.

The chain joins TRBV12-3 or TRBV12-4 to TRBJ2-3, with D perhaps TRBD2 (5 bases). There are 13 residues in the CDR3. Between the trimmed V and J ends, which lost 2 bases and 10 bases, there was a span of 13 bases. Here the CDR3 reads CASSLSSVDAQYF. DNA of the CDR3: TGTGCCAGCAGTTTAAGTAGCGTTGATGCGCAGTATTTT.

This clonotype came up a few times. The chain is built from TRBV6-5 and TRBJ2-3; TRBD1 is a possible D gene (5 bases). The CDR3 has 15 residues. CDR1 and CDR2 from the germline V gene are MNHEY and SVGAGI. Trimming took 4 bases from V and 2 from J, leaving 13 bases between them. The CDR3 DNA follows: TGTGCCAGCAGTTTTCAGGGCCTTTTCACAGATACGCAGTATTTT. This sequence encodes CASSFQGLFTDTQYF.

In regard to this clonotype: Being one base from a much bigger clone, this may be a read error. The chain employs TRBV20-1 and TRBJ2-5, with 9 bases identical to TRBD2. The CDR3 contains 16 residues. Germline V gene lookup returns CDR1 DFQATT and CDR2 SNEGSKA (reference sequence). V lost 1 base and J lost 4; bases outside the gene matches: 10. The CDR3 region is CSARARLAAIRETQYF. CDR3 nucleotides: TGCAGTGCTAGAGCCCGACTAGCGGCCATACGAGAGACCCAGTACTTC.

The chain is built from TRBV3-1 and TRBJ2-6; D ambiguous. The V and J ends lost 0 bases and 7 bases respectively, with 10 bases between them. This CDR3 spans 15 amino acids. Germline V gene data show CDR1 as LGHDT and CDR2 as YNNKEL (reference sequence). The CDR3 loop reads CASSQDATAANVLTF. The CDR3 nucleotides read TGTGCCAGCAGCCAAGATGCGACTGCTGCCAACGTCCTGACTTTC.